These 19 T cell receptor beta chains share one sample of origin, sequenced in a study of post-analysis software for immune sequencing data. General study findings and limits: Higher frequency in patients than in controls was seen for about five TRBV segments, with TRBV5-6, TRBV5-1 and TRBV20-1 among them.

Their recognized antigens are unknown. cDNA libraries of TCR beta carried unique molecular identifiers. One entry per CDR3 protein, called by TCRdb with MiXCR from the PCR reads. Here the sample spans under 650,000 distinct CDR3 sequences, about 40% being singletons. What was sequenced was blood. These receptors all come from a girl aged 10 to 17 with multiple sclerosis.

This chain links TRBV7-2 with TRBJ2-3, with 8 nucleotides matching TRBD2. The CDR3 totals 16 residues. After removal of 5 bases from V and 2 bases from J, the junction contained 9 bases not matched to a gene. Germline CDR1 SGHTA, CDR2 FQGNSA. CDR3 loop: CASSIGTRRNTDTQYF. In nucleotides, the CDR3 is TGTGCCAGCAGCATTGGGACTAGACGTAACACAGATACGCAGTATTTT.

As DNA, the CDR3 is TGTGCCTGGGTCCGGGACAGCATTAAGAGGTGGGGCTACACCTTC. Amino acid sequence: CAWVRDSIKRWGYTF. The chain couples TRBV30 to TRBJ1-2; 7 bases fit TRBD1. The CDR3 extends over 15 amino acids. Germline values: CDR1 GTSNPN, CDR2 SVGIG (reference sequence). Trimming at V came to 5 bases and at J to 8 bases, leaving 17 bases not matched to a gene.

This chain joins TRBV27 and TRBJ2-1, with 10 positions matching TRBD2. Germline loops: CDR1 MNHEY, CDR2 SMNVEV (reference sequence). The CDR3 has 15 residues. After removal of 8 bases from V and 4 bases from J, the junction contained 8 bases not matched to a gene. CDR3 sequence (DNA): TGTGCCAGCGGGTTAAGACTAGCGGGTTACAATGAGCAGTTCTTC. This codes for CASGLRLAGYNEQFF.

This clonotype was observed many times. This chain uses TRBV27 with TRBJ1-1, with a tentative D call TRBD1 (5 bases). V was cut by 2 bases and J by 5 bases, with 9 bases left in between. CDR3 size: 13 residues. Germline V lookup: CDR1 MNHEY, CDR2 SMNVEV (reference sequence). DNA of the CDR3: TGTGCCAGCAGTTTAGGTCGGGGGACTGAAGCTTTCTTT. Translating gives CASSLGRGTEAFF.

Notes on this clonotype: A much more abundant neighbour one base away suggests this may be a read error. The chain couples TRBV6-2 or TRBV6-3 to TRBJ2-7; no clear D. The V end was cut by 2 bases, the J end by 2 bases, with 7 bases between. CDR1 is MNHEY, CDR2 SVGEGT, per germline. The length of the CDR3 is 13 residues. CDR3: CASSYGRAYEQYF. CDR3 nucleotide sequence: TGTGCCAGCAGTTACGGACGGGCCTACGAGCAGTACTTC.

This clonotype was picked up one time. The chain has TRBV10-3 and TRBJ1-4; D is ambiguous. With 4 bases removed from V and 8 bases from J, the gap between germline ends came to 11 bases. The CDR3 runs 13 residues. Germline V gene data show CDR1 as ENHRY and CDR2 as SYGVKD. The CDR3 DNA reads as TGTGCCATCAGTGCGGACCTCGGGGAAAAACTGTTTTTT. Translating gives CAISADLGEKLFF.

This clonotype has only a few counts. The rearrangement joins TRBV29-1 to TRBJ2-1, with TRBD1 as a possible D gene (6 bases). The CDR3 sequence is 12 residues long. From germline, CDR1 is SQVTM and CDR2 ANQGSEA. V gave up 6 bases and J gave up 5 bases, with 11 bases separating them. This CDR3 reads CSVWTANNEQFF. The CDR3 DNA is TGCAGCGTCTGGACAGCCAACAATGAGCAGTTCTTC.

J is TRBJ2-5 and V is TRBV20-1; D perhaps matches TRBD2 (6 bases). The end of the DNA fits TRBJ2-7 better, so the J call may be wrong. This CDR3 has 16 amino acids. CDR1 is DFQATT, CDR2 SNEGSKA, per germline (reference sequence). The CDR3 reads CSAREMRGGFPDEQYF. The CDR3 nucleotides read TGCAGTGCTAGAGAAATGCGGGGCGGATTTCCCGACGAGCAGTACTTC.

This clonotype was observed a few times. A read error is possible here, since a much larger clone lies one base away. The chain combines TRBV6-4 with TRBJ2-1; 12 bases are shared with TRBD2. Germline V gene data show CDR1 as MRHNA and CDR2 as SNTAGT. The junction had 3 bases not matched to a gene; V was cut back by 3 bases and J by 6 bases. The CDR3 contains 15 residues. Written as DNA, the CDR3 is TGTGCCAGCAGTGATGAACTAGCGGGAGGCAATGAGCAGTTCTTC. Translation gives CASSDELAGGNEQFF.

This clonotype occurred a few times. The CDR3 here is CASSGDRDIQYF. Here the CDR3 DNA reads TGTGCCAGCAGCGGGGACAGGGACATTCAGTACTTC. The chain recombines TRBV7-9 with TRBJ2-4, with 9 positions matching TRBD1. Looked up from germline, CDR1 is SEHNR and CDR2 is FQNEAQ (reference sequence). CDR3 length equals 12 residues. Trimming removed 5 bases from V and 8 bases from J; junction bases left unmatched: 1. The full variable domain, rest sourced from reference TRBV7-9 and TRBJ2-4, is DTGVSQNPRHKITKRGQNVTFRCDPISEHNRLYWYRQTLGQGPEFLTYFQNEAQLEKSRLLSDRFSAERPKGSFSTLEIQRTEQGDSAMYLCASSGDRDIQYFGAGTRLSVL.

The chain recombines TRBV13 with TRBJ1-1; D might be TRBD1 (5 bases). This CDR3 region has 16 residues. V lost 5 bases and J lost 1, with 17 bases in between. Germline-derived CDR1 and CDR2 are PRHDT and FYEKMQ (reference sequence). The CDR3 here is CASSHLGIGANTEAFF. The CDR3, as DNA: TGTGCCAGCAGCCATTTAGGAATAGGGGCGAACACTGAAGCTTTCTTT.

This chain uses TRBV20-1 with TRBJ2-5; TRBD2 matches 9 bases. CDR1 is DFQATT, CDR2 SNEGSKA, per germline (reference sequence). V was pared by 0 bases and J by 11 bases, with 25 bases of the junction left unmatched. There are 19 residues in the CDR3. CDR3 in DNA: TGCAGTGCTAGAGATGGGGAATGGTGGTCTAGCGGGATAGGCAATGAGCAGTACTTC. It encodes CSARDGEWWSSGIGNEQYF.

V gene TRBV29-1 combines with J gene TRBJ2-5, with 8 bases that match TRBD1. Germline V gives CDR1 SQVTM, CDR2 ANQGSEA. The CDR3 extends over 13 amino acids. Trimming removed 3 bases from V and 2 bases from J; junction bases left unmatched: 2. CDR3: CSVEDREQETQYF. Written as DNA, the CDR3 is TGCAGCGTTGAGGACAGGGAACAAGAGACCCAGTACTTC.

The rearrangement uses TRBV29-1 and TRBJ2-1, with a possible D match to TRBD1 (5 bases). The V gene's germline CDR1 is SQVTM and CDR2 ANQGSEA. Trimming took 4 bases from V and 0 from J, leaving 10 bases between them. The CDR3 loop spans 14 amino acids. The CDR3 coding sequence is TGCAGCGTTGGGGGCCGAGCCTCCTACAATGAGCAGTTCTTC. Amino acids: CSVGGRASYNEQFF.

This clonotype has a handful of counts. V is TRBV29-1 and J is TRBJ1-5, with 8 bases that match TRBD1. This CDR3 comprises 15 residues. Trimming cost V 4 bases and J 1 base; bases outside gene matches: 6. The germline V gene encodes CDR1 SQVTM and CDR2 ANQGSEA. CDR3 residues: CSVAQGTGSNQPQHF. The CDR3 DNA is TGCAGCGTTGCACAGGGGACAGGCAGCAATCAGCCCCAGCATTTT.

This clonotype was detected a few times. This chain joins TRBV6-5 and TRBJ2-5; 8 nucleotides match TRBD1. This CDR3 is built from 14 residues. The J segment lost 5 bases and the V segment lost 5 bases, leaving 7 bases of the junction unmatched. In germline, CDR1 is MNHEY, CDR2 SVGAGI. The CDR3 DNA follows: TGTGCCAGCAGTCAACCGACAGGGGCGGAGACCCAGTACTTC. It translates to CASSQPTGAETQYF.

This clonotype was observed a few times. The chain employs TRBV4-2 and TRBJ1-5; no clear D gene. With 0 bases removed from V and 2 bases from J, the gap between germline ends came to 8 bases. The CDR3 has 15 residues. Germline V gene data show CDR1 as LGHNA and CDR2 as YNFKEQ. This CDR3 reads CASSQDGSRNQPQHF. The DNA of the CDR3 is TGTGCCAGCAGCCAAGATGGGAGCCGCAATCAGCCCCAGCATTTT.

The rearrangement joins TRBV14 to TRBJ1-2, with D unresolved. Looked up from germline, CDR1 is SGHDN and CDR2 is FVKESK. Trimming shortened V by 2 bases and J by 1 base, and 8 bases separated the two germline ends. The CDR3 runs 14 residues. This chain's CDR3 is CASSQSGLNYGYTF. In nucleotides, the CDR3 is TGTGCCAGCAGCCAATCCGGTCTTAACTATGGCTACACCTTC.

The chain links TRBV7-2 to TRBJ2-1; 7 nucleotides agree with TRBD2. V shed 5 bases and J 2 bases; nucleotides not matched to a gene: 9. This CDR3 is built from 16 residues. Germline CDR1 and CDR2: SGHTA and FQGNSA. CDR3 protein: CASSQEAGAAYNEQFF. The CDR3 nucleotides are TGTGCCAGCAGCCAAGAGGCGGGAGCGGCCTACAATGAGCAGTTCTTC. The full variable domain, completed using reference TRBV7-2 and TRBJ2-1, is GAGVSQSPSNKVTEKGKDVELRCDPISGHTALYWYRQSLGQGLEFLIYFQGNSAPDKSGLPSDRFSAERTGGSVSTLTIQRTQQEDSAVYLCASSQEAGAAYNEQFFGPGTRLTVL.